The sequence of this T cell receptor (beta chain) was determined in a study of CD8+ T cells in alopecia areata (dated 2018 in TCRdb). Regarding the complete study: Treated patients were enrolled in an open-label pilot trial of oral tofacitinib, 5 to 10 mg twice daily, for moderate-to-severe alopecia areata. Patients on tofacitinib were biopsied at baseline and after 4 and 24 weeks of treatment, and several of the patients also had a later scalp biopsy. immunoSEQ multiplex PCR using 35 Vbeta forward primers and 13 Jbeta reverse primers was used to amplify TCRbeta CDR3 regions. Clonality in the scalp was compared among normal scalp (n=4), patchy alopecia areata scalp (n=8), and alopecia totalis/universalis scalp (n=8). In treated patients, disease severity was measured using the SALT score, which gives the percentage of scalp surface area affected. In both human patients and the C3H/HeJ mouse model, the study applied high-throughput TCRbeta sequencing to look at T cell clonal expansion in alopecia areata. In humans, TCRbeta sequencing was performed on scalp tissue and on sorted CD4+ and CD8+ peripheral blood T cells from healthy controls and from patients with patchy or totalis/universalis alopecia areata. Tofacitinib was administered for 6 to 18 months, and 6 months of follow-up off drug were then conducted to assess delayed response and recurrence. The RNA source kit depended on sample type: the PAXgene miRNA kit for fixed scalp, the miRNeasy kit for PBMCs, and the RNeasy kit for mouse skin. Paper-wide results and their limitations: Because the treated cohort was small and included a single nonresponder, larger studies are needed to assess links between baseline CD8+ expansion and response. Unlike mouse skin, where gammadelta T cells dominate, normal human skin contains resident alphabeta T cells that get sequenced too, which complicates analysis of the scalp TCR repertoire. Tofacitinib significantly lowered scalp clonality and the number of expanded CD8+ clones among the top 100 scalp clones. Compared with mice, TCR sequences shared between patients were less clear, possibly partly because of HLA diversity across the patient population. Compared with normal scalp, lesional scalp, particularly in alopecia totalis/universalis, had higher clonality and more expanded CD8+ clones, which suggests antigenic drive. Many expanded lesional clones were found to persist in scalp and blood during tofacitinib treatment, and relapse after treatment cessation may be partly explained by this persistence.

This specimen's time point label, interpreted: about 4 weeks on oral tofacitinib. The treatment or condition label on this specimen signifies: oral pan-JAK inhibitor, 5-10 mg twice daily. From alopecia areata patients, peripheral blood was collected along with lesional scalp punch biopsies. PBMCs were isolated by density centrifugation and stained for CD3, CD4 and CD8, and CD4+ and CD8+ T cells were sorted on a FACSAria. At the junction V is shortened by 1 base and J by 5 bases, with 11 bases in between. There are 13 amino acids in the CDR3, from cysteine to phenylalanine inclusive. Of all the DNA, just the CDR3 is kept, 39 bases in frame from base 1. From the germline V gene (reference sequence), CDR1 is GTSNPN and CDR2 is SVGIG. This clone was observed a handful of times. Its antigen is not yet known. Base qualities are not recorded, but no much larger clone differs from it by a single base. Library generation was performed with the immunoSEQ multiplex PCR assay. RNA was extracted from all samples and reverse transcribed into cDNA, which served as template for TCR sequencing. First-strand cDNA was synthesized with SuperScript III using a 2:1 mix of oligo-dT and random hexamers. A synthetic immune receptor repertoire was used to gauge amplification bias, and whatever bias remained was removed computationally. The original pipeline was this. After raw reads were preprocessed to remove errors, the CDR3 was defined following IMGT conventions as running from the conserved cysteine to phenylalanine. To get clonality, Shannon entropy was normalized by log2 of the number of productive unique TCRs and the result was subtracted from 1. Whether each scalp clone was CD4 or CD8 was inferred by checking scalp TCRbeta sequences against the CD4 and CD8 repertoires from sorted blood. The immuneACCESS repertoire file appears here via TCRdb, limited to in-frame rearrangements. These files lack a portion of the clones; in checked studies, under half of the deficit traces to unresolved V genes, and the cause of the others is not known. The V and J calls and the clone size are those of that table, but D and trimming were determined from the DNA. The sample table lists about 140,000 clones, approximately 85% of them with a count of one. The top ten clones comprise approximately 25% of the sample.

The clonotype was recovered from a human donor with alopecia areata. Recombination linked TRBV30 to TRBJ2-5, with the D segment identity uncertain. Here the sequenced sample was CD8+ T cells sorted from blood, taken at week 4, from a patient treated with tofacitinib. DNA sequence: TGTGCCTGGAGTGATGGGATTCGGGAGACCCAGTACTTC. This gives the protein CAWSDGIRETQYF.